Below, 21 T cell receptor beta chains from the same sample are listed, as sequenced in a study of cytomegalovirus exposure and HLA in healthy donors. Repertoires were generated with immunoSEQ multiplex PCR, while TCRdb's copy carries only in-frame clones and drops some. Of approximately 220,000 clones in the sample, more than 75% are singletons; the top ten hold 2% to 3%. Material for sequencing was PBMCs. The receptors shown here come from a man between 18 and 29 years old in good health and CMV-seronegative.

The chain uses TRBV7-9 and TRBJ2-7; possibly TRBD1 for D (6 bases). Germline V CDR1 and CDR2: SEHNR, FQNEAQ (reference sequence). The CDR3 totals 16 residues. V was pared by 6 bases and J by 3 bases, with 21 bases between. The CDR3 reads CASRDPLRQDNYEQYF. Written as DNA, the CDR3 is TGTGCCAGCAGAGACCCCCTTAGACAGGACAACTACGAGCAGTACTTC.

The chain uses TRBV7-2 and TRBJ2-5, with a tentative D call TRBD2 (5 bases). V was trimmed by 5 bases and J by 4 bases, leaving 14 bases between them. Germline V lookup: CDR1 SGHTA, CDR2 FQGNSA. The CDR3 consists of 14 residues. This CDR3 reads CASSPRGRGETQYF. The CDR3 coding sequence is TGTGCCAGCAGCCCGCGCGGACGGGGAGAGACCCAGTACTTC.

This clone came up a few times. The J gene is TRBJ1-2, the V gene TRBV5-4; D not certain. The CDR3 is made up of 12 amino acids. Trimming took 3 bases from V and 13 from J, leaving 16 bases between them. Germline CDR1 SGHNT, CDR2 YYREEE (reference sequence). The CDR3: CASSSPMSRSTF. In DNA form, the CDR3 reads TGTGCCAGCAGCTCCCCCATGTCGCGGAGCACCTTC.

The CDR3 protein is CASSQDSRDSLHIQYF. CDR3 nucleotide sequence: TGCGCCAGCAGCCAAGACTCTCGCGACAGTTTGCACATTCAGTACTTC. This rearrangement joins TRBV4-1 to TRBJ2-4; possible D gene TRBD1, 5 bases. This CDR3 contains 16 residues. The ends were cut back, 0 bases at V and 8 bases at J, with 17 bases in the middle. Germline assignment: CDR1 MGHRA and CDR2 YSYEKL.

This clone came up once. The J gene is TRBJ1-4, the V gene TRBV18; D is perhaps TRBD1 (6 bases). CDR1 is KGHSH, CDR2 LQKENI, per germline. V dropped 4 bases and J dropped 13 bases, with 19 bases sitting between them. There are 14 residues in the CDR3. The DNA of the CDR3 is TGTGCCAGCTCACGGGGGGGGCGATCCGATGGACTGTTTTTT. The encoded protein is CASSRGGRSDGLFF.

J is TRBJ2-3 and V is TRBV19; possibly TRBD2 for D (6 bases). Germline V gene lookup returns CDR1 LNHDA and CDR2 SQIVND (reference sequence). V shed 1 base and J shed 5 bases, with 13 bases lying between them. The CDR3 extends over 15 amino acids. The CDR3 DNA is TGTGCCAGTAGTATAGGAGGGCTAGCGAGAGATACGCAGTATTTT. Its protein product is CASSIGGLARDTQYF.

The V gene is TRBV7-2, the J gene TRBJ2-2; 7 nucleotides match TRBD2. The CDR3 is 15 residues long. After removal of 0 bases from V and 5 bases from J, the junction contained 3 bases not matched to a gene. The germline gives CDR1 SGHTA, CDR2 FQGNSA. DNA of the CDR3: TGTGCCAGCAGCTTAGCACTAGCGAGGACCGGGGAGCTGTTTTTT. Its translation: CASSLALARTGELFF. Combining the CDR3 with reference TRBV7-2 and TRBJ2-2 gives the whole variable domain GAGVSQSPSNKVTEKGKDVELRCDPISGHTALYWYRQSLGQGLEFLIYFQGNSAPDKSGLPSDRFSAERTGGSVSTLTIQRTQQEDSAVYLCASSLALARTGELFFGEGSRLTVL.

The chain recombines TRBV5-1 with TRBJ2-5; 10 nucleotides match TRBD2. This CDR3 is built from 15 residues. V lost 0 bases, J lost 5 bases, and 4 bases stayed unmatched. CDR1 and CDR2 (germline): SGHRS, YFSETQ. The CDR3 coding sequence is TGCGCCAGCAGCTTGGGACTAGCGGGTGGGGAGACCCAGTACTTC. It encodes CASSLGLAGGETQYF.

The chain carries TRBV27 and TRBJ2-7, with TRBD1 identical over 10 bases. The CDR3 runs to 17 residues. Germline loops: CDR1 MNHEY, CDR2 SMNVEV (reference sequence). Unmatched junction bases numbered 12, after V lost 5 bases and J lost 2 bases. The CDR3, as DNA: TGTGCCAGCAGTATTAGGGTGACAGGGGGCGCCCCCTACGAGCAGTACTTC. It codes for CASSIRVTGGAPYEQYF.

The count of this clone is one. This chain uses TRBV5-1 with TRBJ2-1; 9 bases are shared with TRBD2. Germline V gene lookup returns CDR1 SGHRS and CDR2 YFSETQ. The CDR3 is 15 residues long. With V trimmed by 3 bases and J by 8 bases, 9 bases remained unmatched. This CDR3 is CASSSGGLAWYEQFF. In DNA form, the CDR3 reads TGCGCCAGCAGCTCCGGTGGACTAGCGTGGTATGAGCAGTTCTTC.

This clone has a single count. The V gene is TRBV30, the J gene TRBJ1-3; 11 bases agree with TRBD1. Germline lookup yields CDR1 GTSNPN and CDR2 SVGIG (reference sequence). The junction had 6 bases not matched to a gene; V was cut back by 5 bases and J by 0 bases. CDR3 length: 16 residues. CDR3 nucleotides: TGTGCCTGGGGACAGGGGGCGTTCCTCTCTGGAAACACCATATATTTT. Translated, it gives CAWGQGAFLSGNTIYF.

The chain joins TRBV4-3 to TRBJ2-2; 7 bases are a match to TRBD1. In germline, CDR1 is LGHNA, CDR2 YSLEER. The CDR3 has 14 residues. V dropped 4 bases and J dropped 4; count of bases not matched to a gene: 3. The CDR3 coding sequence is TGCGCCAGCAGCCGTGGACAGGCCACCGGGGAGCTGTTTTTT. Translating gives CASSRGQATGELFF.

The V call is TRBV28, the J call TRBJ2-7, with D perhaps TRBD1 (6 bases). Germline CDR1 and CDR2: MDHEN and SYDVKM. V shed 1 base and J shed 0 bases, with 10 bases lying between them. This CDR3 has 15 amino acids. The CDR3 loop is CASSLLQGPSYEQYF. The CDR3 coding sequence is TGTGCCAGCAGTTTATTACAGGGTCCCTCCTACGAGCAGTACTTC.

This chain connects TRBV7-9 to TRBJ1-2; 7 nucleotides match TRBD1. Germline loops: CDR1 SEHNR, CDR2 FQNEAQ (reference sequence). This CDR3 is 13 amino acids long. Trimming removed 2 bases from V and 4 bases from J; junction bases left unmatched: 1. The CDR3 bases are TGTGCCAGCAGCTTAAGGGGGCTCTATGGCTACACCTTC. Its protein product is CASSLRGLYGYTF.

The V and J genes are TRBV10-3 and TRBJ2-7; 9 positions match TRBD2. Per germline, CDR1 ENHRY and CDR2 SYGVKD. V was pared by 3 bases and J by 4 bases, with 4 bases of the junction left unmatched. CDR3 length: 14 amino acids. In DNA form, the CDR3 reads TGTGCCATCAGTGATGGGACTAGCAGGTACGAGCAGTACTTC. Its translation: CAISDGTSRYEQYF.

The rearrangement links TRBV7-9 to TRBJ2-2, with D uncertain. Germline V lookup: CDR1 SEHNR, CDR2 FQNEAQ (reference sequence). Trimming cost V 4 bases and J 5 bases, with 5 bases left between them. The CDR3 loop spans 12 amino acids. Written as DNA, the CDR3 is TGTGCCAGCAGCTCAGAAACCGGGGAGCTGTTTTTT. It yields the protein CASSSETGELFF.

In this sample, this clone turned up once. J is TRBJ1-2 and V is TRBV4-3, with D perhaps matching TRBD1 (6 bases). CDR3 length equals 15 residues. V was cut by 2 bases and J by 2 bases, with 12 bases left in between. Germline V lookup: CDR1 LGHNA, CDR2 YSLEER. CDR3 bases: TGCGCCAGCAGCCAATCTGGGCAGGGGAACTATGGCTACACCTTC. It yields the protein CASSQSGQGNYGYTF.

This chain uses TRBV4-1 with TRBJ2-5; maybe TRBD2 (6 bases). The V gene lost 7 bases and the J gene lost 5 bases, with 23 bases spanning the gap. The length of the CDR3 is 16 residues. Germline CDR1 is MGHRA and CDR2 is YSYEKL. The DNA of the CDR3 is TGCGCCAGCACCCTTAACCCCGGGAGAGAGGGGGAGACCCAGTACTTC. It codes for CASTLNPGREGETQYF.

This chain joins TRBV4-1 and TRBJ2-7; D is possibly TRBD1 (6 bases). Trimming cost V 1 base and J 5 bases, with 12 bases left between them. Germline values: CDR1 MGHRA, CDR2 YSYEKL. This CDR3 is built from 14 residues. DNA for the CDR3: TGCGCCAGCAGCCAAGGGGACATTCCAGACGAGCAGTACTTC. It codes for CASSQGDIPDEQYF.

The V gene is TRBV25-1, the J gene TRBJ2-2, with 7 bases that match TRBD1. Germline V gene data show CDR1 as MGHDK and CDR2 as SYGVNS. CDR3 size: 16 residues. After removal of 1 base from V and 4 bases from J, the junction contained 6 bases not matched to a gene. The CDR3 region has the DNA TGTGCCAGCAGTGAATCTTTGGCAGGGGGCACCGGGGAGCTGTTTTTT. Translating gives CASSESLAGGTGELFF.

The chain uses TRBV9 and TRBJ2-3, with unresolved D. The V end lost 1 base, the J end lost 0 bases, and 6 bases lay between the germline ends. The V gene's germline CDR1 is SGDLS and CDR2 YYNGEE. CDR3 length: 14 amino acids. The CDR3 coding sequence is TGTGCCAGCAGCGTATCCTCTAGCACAGATACGCAGTATTTT. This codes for CASSVSSSTDTQYF. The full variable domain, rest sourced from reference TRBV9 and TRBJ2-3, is DSGVTQTPKHLITATGQRVTLRCSPRSGDLSVYWYQQSLDQGLQFLIQYYNGEERAKGNILERFSAQQFPDLHSELNLSSLELGDSALYFCASSVSSSTDTQYFGPGTRLTVL.